This T cell receptor beta chain derives from a study of spatial heterogeneity in lung cancer. The germline V gene encodes CDR1 MNHEY and CDR2 SVGEGT. V was cut by 1 base and J by 0 bases, with 13 bases left in between. The CDR3 runs 17 residues. Each TCR cDNA molecule bore a unique molecular identifier. TCRdb reprocessed the 5' RACE reads with MiXCR, giving one entry per CDR3 protein. The sample shows fewer than 55,000 distinct CDR3 sequences, around 7.6% of them seen only once. This clonotype was counted between two and nine times. Time point indicated: sample taken at primary tumor resection. No cell sorting; template was whole RNA from tumor, lung tissue or PBMC.

The input for sequencing was PBMCs, taken at surgery. The J gene is TRBJ1-5, the V gene TRBV6-2 or TRBV6-3, with D perhaps matching TRBD1 (5 bases). The sequence was obtained from a female donor with early-stage non-small cell lung cancer. CDR3 amino acids: CASSYYRGTASNQPQHF. As DNA, the CDR3 is TGTGCCAGCAGTTACTACCGGGGGACGGCTAGCAATCAGCCCCAGCATTTT.